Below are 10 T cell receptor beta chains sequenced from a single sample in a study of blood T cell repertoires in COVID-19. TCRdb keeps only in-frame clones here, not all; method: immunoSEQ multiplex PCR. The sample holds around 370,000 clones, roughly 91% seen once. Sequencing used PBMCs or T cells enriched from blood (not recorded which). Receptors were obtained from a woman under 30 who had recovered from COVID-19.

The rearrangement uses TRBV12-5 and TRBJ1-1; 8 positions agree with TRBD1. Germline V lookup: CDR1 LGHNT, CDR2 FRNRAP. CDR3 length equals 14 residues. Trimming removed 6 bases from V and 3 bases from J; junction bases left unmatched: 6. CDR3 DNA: TGTGCTAGTGGCCCAGGACAGGGACACACTGAAGCTTTCTTT. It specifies CASGPGQGHTEAFF.

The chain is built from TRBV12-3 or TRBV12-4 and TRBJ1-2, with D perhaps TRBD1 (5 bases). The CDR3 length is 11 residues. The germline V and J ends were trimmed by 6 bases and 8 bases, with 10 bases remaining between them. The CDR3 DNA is TGTGCCAGCAGCCGAGACAGCGGCTACACCTTC. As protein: CASSRDSGYTF.

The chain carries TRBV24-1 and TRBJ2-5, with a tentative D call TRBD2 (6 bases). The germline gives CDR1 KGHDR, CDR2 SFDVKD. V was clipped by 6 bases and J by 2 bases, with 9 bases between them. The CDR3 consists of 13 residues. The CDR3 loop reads CATSLGGQETQYF. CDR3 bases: TGTGCCACCAGTCTCGGGGGTCAAGAGACCCAGTACTTC.

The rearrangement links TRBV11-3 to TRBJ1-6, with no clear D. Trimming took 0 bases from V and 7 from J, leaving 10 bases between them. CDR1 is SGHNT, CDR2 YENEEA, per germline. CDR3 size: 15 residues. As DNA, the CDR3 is TGTGCCAGCAGCTTAGATGGAGGCCTCAATTCACCCCTCCACTTT. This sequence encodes CASSLDGGLNSPLHF.

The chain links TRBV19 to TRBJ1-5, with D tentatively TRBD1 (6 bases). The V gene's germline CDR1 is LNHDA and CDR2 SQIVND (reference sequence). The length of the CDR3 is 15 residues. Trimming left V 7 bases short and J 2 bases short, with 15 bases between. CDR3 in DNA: TGTGCCAGTACCTCGGGGGGCCGTGGCAATCAGCCCCAGCATTTT. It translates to CASTSGGRGNQPQHF.

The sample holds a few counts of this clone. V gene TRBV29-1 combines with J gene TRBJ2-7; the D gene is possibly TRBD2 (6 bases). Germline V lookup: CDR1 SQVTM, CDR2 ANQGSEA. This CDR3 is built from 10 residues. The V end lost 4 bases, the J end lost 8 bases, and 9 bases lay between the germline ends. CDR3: CSVVEGKQYF. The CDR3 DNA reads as TGCAGCGTTGTGGAGGGCAAGCAGTACTTC.

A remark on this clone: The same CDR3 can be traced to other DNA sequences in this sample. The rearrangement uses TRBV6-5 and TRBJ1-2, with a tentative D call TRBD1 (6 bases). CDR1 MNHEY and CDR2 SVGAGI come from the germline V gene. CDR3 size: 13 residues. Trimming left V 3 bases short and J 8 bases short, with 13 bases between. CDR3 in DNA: TGTGCCAGCAGTTATGGGGGCAGGGGCGGCTACACCTTC. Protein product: CASSYGGRGGYTF.

DNA for the CDR3: TGCGCCAGCAGCCACGGACAGGGGCAGGTGAATTCACCCCTCCACTTT. Protein product: CASSHGQGQVNSPLHF. The V and J genes are TRBV4-1 and TRBJ1-6; TRBD1 agrees at 9 bases. Trimming at V came to 3 bases and at J to 7 bases, leaving 7 bases not matched to a gene. The germline gives CDR1 MGHRA, CDR2 YSYEKL. The CDR3 is made up of 16 amino acids.

The CDR3 protein is CASSLPAVGYEQYF. The CDR3 coding sequence is TGTGCCAGCAGCTTGCCAGCAGTCGGGTACGAGCAGTACTTC. The chain couples TRBV5-5 to TRBJ2-7; no reliable D call. The CDR3 consists of 14 residues. The germline gives CDR1 SGHKS, CDR2 YYEKEE (reference sequence). V lost 1 base to trimming and J lost 4 bases, with 12 bases between them.

The DNA for the CDR3 is TGTGCCAGCAGCCAAGAAAGGGGGATCGGAAACACCATATATTTT. It encodes CASSQERGIGNTIYF. The rearrangement links TRBV4-2 to TRBJ1-3; weak D call: TRBD1 (6 bases). Between the trimmed V and J ends, which lost 0 bases and 4 bases, there was a span of 10 bases. This CDR3 comprises 15 residues. CDR1 is LGHNA and CDR2 is YNFKEQ in the germline V gene.